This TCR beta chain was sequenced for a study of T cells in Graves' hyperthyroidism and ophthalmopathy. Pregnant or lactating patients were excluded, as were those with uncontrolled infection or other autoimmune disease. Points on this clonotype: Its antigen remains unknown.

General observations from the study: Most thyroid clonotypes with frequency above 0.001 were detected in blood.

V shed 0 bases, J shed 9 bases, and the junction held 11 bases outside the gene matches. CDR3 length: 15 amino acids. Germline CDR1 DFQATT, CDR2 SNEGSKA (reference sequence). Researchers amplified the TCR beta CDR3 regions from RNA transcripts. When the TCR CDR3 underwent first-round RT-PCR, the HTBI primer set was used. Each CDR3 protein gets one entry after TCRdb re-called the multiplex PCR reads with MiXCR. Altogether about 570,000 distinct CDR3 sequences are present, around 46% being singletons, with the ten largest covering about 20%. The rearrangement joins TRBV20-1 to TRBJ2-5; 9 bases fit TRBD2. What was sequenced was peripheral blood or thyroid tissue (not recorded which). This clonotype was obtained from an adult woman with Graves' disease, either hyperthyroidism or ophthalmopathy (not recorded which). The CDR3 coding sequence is TGCAGTGCTAGAGATCTATGGCGGGGGGGCCAGGCCCAGTACTTC. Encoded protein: CSARDLWRGGQAQYF.